What follows are 21 T cell receptor beta chains derived from one specimen sequenced in a study of T cells expressing NK-cell markers. Reanalyzing the 5' RACE reads, TCRdb keeps one entry per CDR3 protein, without DNA. Its clone listing holds about 440,000 distinct CDR3 sequences. Sequencing was carried out using blood T cells: a sorted CD56 or NKG2C T cell subset, CD4+ or CD8+ T cells, or bulk PBMC T cells (not recorded which). These receptor sequences come from a woman aged 18-70 years in good health.

The rearrangement joins TRBV12-3 or TRBV12-4 to TRBJ1-1; TCRdb designates TRBD1, a call that cannot be tested without DNA. The CDR3 has 15 residues. CDR3 residues: CASQPWGQGVTEAFF.

This chain links TRBV4-3 with TRBJ1-1; TCRdb outputs TRBD1, but without DNA this stays unchecked. Germline V gene sequence: CDR1 LGHNA, CDR2 YSLEER. This CDR3 spans 14 amino acids. CDR3 region: CASSQVDRDTEAFF.

The chain employs TRBV6-5 and TRBJ2-2; TCRdb reports TRBD2, a call that lacks DNA to check it against. Per the germline V gene, CDR1 is MNHEY and CDR2 is SVGAGI. CDR3 length equals 15 residues. CDR3 protein: CASSYQGGHTGELFF.

This chain's CDR3 is CASSVARSRSEEQYF. V is TRBV25-1 and J is TRBJ2-7. This CDR3 spans 15 amino acids. Germline V gene sequence: CDR1 MGHDK, CDR2 SYGVNS.

The V and J genes are TRBV21-1 and TRBJ1-1. TRBV21-1 is listed as a pseudogene. The CDR3 consists of 12 residues. The CDR3 spells CASTFRSCEAFF.

This sequence joins TRBV5-6 and TRBJ2-5. The CDR3 length is 14 residues. Germline V gives CDR1 SGHDT, CDR2 YYEEEE. The CDR3 loop reads CASSLDNRQETQYF.

This chain joins TRBV12-3 or TRBV12-4 and TRBJ1-1; TCRdb calls TRBD1, which cannot be checked without DNA. The CDR3 extends over 14 amino acids. The CDR3 here is CASTPGTDYTEAFF.

V is TRBV12-3 or TRBV12-4 and J is TRBJ2-4; the D call from TCRdb, TRBD2, cannot be confirmed without DNA. This CDR3 has 13 amino acids. CDR3 protein: CATERGGQNIQYF.

V gene TRBV11-2 combines with J gene TRBJ2-5; with no DNA, the TCRdb D assignment of TRBD2 cannot be verified. The CDR3 sequence is 15 residues long. Germline CDR1 SGHAT, CDR2 FQNNGV. CDR3 sequence reads: CASSLAAGGQETQYF.

The chain is built from TRBV2 and TRBJ1-3; TCRdb's D call of TRBD1 is untestable without DNA. Germline assignment: CDR1 SNHLY and CDR2 FYNNEI. The CDR3 has 15 amino acids. This chain's CDR3 is CASSVEGVPGNTIYF.

The chain is built from TRBV10-3 and TRBJ1-3; TCRdb calls TRBD1, which cannot be checked without DNA. There are 15 residues in the CDR3. Germline V gene data show CDR1 as ENHRY and CDR2 as SYGVKD. CDR3 sequence reads: CAISVAGGSGNTIYF.

J is TRBJ1-2 and V is TRBV20-1; TCRdb outputs TRBD1, but without DNA this stays unchecked. Germline V gene lookup returns CDR1 DFQATT and CDR2 SNEGSKA (reference sequence). The CDR3 extends over 16 amino acids. The CDR3 loop reads CSANRQGIANYGGYTF.

The chain has TRBV11-2 and TRBJ1-2; TCRdb calls TRBD1, which cannot be checked without DNA. The CDR3 covers 13 residues. Germline CDR1 and CDR2: SGHAT and FQNNGV. The CDR3 loop is CASRGTGGIGYTF. Drawing the rest from reference TRBV11-2 and TRBJ1-2, the complete variable domain is EAGVAQSPRYKIIEKRQSVAFWCNPISGHATLYWYQQILGQGPKLLIQFQNNGVVDDSQLPKDRFSAERLKGVDSTLKIQPAKLEDSAVYLCASRGTGGIGYTFGSGTRLTVV.

The chain couples TRBV5-1 to TRBJ1-6; without DNA, the TCRdb call of TRBD1 cannot be checked. Germline-derived CDR1 and CDR2 are SGHRS and YFSETQ. This CDR3 contains 17 residues. CDR3: CASSSPDRGNYNSPLHF.

CDR3 loop: CASSLSGTSGSYEQFF. This chain links TRBV28 with TRBJ2-1; absent DNA, TCRdb's TRBD2 call cannot be checked. The CDR3 runs 16 residues. The V gene's germline CDR1 is MDHEN and CDR2 SYDVKM.

V and J are TRBV7-2 and TRBJ2-4; TCRdb designates TRBD2, a call that cannot be tested without DNA. The CDR3 is 17 residues long. Germline-derived CDR1 and CDR2 are SGHTA and FQGNSA. CDR3 sequence: CASSVRLAGGGKNIQYF.

CDR3: CASSVRENTGELFF. The V gene is TRBV6-4, the J gene TRBJ2-2. The CDR3 is 14 amino acids. Looked up from germline, CDR1 is MRHNA and CDR2 is SNTAGT.

V and J are TRBV3-1 and TRBJ2-2; TCRdb calls TRBD2, which cannot be checked without DNA. Germline lookup yields CDR1 LGHDT and CDR2 YNNKEL (reference sequence). This CDR3 is built from 15 residues. This CDR3 reads CASSSRLAGFGELFF.

V and J are TRBV29-1 and TRBJ1-5; the TCRdb call, TRBD1, lacks DNA for checking. There are 12 residues in the CDR3. Germline V lookup: CDR1 SQVTM, CDR2 ANQGSEA. The CDR3 loop is CSVRDFNQPQHF.

The J gene is TRBJ1-6, the V gene TRBV18. Germline V gene lookup returns CDR1 KGHSH and CDR2 LQKENI. The CDR3 consists of 14 residues. The CDR3 sequence is CATSNGEVGSPLHF.

CDR3 loop: CASRGQGRYNEQFF. V gene TRBV12-3 or TRBV12-4 combines with J gene TRBJ2-1; TCRdb indicates TRBD1, and absent DNA this call remains unverified. This CDR3 has 14 residues.